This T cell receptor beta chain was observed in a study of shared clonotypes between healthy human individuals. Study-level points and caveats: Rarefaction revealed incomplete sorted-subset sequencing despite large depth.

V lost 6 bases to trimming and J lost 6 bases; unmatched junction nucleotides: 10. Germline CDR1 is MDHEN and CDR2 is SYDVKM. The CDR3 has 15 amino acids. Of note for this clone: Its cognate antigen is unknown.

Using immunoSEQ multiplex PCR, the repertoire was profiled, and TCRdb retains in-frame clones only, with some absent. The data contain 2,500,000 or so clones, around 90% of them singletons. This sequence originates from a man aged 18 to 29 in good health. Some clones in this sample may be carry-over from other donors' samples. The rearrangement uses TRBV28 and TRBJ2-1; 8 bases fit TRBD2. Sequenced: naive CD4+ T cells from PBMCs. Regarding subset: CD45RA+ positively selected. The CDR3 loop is CASSLPGLGSNEQFF. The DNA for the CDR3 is TGTGCCAGCAGCCTCCCGGGACTAGGGAGCAATGAGCAGTTCTTC.